This T cell receptor (beta chain) was observed in a study of CD8+ T cells in alopecia areata. Study summary: Treated patients received severity scores based on the percentage of scalp area affected.

With 0 bases removed from V and 6 bases from J, the gap between germline ends came to 14 bases. From germline, CDR1 is GTSNPN and CDR2 SVGIG (reference sequence). The CDR3 covers 14 residues. General study findings and limits: Administration of tofacitinib significantly diminished scalp clonality and expanded CD8+ clones within the top 100. Tofacitinib did not eliminate many expanded lesional clones from scalp or blood.

In each case, RNA was isolated and then reverse transcribed into cDNA as the sequencing template. Method: immunoSEQ multiplex PCR; TCRdb's copy keeps in-frame clones and lacks some. The sample yields 200,000 or so clones, approximately 45% seen once. Treatment specified: oral pan-JAK inhibitor, 5-10 mg twice daily. The investigators collected lesional scalp punch biopsies and peripheral blood from alopecia areata patients. With regard to this clone: The antigen is undetermined.

The sequence derives from a human donor with alopecia areata. The starting material was CD4+ T cells sorted from blood, obtained at roughly week 36, from a patient treated with tofacitinib. The V gene is TRBV30, the J gene TRBJ1-2; D gene ambiguous. The CDR3 DNA reads as TGTGCCTGGAGTGTTATGGAATCCGTGAATGGCTACACCTTC. Its translation: CAWSVMESVNGYTF.